Included here is one T cell receptor (beta chain) sequence, with context. This sample is drawn from a study of blood T cell repertoires in COVID-19. Turning to the study itself: Acute and convalescent COVID-19 specimens originated in the United States, Italy and Spain. The cDNA or gDNA used as material had been derived from T cells, B-cell-depleted T cells, or PBMCs.

In the original workflow: Amplification of reference gene primers was used by the study to estimate nucleated cell counts. Generated by immunoSEQ multiplex PCR, the TCRdb table keeps only in-frame clones and is missing some. V, J and clone size reflect that table, while D and trimming were determined from the DNA. The sample yields about 140,000 clones, around 82% seen once. There are 17 residues in the CDR3. Germline trimming cut 3 bases from V and 6 bases from J; bases unmatched to any gene: 9. Germline CDR1 LNHNV, CDR2 YYDKDF (reference sequence). This sequence was found in an older woman with acute or convalescent COVID-19. This rearrangement joins TRBV15 to TRBJ1-6; TRBD1 agrees at 9 bases. Material: peripheral blood. The CDR3 protein is CATSRTGTGTSNSPLHF. CDR3 nucleotides: TGTGCCACCAGCAGGACCGGGACAGGGACAAGTAATTCACCCCTCCACTTT.